The clone carrying this T cell receptor (beta chain) was detected once. This entry comes from a study of blood T cell repertoires in COVID-19. Overall study context: Samples representing acute and convalescent COVID-19 were sourced from the United States, Italy and Spain. From T cells, B-cell-depleted T cells, or PBMCs came the material, which was cDNA or gDNA.

This CDR3 contains 14 residues. V was pared by 3 bases and J by 6 bases, with 15 bases between. Germline CDR1 and CDR2: MNHEY and SMNVEV (reference sequence). This table comes from immunoSEQ multiplex PCR, and its TCRdb copy is limited to in-frame clones, with some not included. The sample records 350,000 to 550,000 clones, approximately 90% being singletons. Sample: peripheral blood. This sequence originates from a woman aged 30 to 39 with acute or convalescent COVID-19. The genes are TRBV27 and TRBJ2-7; a weak D match, TRBD1 (6 bases). The CDR3 sequence: CASSFFYRASEQYF. CDR3 DNA sequence: TGTGCCAGCAGTTTTTTTTACAGGGCCTCCGAGCAGTACTTC.